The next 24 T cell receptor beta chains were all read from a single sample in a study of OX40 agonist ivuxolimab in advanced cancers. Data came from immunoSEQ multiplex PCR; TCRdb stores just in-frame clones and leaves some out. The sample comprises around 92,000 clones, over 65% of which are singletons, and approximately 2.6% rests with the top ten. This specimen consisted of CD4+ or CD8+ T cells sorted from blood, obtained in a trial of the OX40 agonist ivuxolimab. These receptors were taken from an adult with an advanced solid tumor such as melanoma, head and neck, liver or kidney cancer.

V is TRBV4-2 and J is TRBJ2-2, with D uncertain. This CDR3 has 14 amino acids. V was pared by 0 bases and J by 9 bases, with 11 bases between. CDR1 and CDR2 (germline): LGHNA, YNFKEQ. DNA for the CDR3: TGTGCCAGCAGCCAAGAATTACTAAACCGGGAGCTGTTTTTT. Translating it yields CASSQELLNRELFF.

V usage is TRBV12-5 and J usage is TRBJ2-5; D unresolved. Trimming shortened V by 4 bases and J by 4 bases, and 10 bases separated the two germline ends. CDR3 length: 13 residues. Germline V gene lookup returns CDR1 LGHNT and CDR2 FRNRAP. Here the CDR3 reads CASGSQRAETQYF. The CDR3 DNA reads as TGTGCTAGTGGTTCCCAGCGTGCAGAGACCCAGTACTTC.

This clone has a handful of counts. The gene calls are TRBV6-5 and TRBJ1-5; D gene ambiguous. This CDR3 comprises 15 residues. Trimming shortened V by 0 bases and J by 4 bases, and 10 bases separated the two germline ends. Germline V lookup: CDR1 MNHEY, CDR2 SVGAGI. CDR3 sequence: CASSYSVQKNQPQHF. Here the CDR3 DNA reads TGTGCCAGCAGTTACTCTGTCCAGAAAAATCAGCCCCAGCATTTT.

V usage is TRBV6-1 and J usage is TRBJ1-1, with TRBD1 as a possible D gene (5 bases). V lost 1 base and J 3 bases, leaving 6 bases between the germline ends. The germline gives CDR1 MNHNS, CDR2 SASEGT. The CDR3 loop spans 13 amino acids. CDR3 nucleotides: TGTGCCAGCAGTGAAGTGGGGCACACTGAAGCTTTCTTT. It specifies CASSEVGHTEAFF.

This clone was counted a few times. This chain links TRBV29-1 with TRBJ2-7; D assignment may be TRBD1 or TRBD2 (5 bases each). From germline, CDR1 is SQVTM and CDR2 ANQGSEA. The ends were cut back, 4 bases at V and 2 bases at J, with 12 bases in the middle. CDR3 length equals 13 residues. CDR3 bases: TGCAGCGTTGCCGGGACGGAGGCCTACGAGCAGTACTTC. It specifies CSVAGTEAYEQYF.

Here the CDR3 reads CASSSSGTGGLYGYTF. CDR3 nucleotides: TGTGCCAGCAGCTCGTCGGGGACAGGGGGCCTCTATGGCTACACCTTC. This sequence joins TRBV7-2 and TRBJ1-2; 12 bases are shared with TRBD1. This CDR3 comprises 16 residues. Germline V CDR1 and CDR2: SGHTA, FQGNSA. V lost 4 bases to trimming and J lost 4 bases; unmatched junction nucleotides: 7.

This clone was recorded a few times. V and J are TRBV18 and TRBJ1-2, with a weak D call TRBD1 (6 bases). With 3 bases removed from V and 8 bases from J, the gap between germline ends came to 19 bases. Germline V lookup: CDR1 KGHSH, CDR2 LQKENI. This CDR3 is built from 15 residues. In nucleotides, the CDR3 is TGTGCCAGCTCACCCCCGGCCTCGGGGGGCTGGGGCTACACCTTC. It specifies CASSPPASGGWGYTF.

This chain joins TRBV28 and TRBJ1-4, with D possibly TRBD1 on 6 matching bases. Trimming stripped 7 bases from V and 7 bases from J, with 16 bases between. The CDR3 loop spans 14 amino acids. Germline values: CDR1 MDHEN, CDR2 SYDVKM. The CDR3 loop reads CASNEQGLGEKLFF. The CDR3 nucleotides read TGTGCCAGCAACGAACAGGGTTTAGGTGAAAAACTGTTTTTT.

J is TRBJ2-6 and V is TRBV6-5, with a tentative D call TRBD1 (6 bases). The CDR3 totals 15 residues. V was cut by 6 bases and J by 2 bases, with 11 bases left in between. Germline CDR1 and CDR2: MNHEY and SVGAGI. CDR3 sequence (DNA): TGTGCCAGCAGGATACAGGGACCTGGGGCCAACGTCCTGACTTTC. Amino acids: CASRIQGPGANVLTF.

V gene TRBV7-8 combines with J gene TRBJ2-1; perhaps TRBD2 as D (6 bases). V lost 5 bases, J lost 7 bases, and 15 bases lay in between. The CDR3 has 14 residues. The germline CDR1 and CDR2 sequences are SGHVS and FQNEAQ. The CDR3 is CASSRGTAGNEQFF. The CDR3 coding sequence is TGTGCCAGCAGCCGCGGGACCGCCGGAAATGAGCAGTTCTTC.

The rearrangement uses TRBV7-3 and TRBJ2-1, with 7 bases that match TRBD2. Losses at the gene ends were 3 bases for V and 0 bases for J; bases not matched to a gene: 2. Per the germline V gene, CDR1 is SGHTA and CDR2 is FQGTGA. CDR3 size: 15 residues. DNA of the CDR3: TGTGCCAGCAGCTTGGGACTACCCTCCTACAATGAGCAGTTCTTC. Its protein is CASSLGLPSYNEQFF.

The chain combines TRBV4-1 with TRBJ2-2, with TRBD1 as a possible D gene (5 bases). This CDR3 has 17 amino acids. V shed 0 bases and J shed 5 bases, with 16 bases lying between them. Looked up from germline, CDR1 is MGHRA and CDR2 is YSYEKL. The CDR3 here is CASSQEAQGIRTGELFF. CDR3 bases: TGCGCCAGCAGCCAAGAAGCGCAGGGAATAAGGACCGGGGAGCTGTTTTTT.

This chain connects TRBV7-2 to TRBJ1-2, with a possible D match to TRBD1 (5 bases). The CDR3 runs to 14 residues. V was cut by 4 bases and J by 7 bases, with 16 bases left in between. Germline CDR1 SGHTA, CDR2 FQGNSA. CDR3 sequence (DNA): TGTGCCAGCAGCTCAAGTGGAGGGGCTGGTGGCTACACCTTC. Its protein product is CASSSSGGAGGYTF.

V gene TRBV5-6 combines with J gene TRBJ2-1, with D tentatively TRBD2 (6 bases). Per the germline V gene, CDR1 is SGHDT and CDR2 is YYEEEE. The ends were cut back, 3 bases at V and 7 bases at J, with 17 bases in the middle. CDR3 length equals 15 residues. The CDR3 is CASSWRANVGNEQFF. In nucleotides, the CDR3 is TGTGCCAGCAGCTGGAGGGCCAATGTGGGAAATGAGCAGTTCTTC.

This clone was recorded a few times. The CDR3 protein is CASSYRGVLGSPLHF. The CDR3 nucleotides are TGTGCCAGCAGTTACCGAGGGGTCCTAGGTTCACCCCTCCACTTT. This sequence joins TRBV6-5 and TRBJ1-6; possibly TRBD1 for D (5 bases). The CDR3 consists of 15 residues. Germline V CDR1 and CDR2: MNHEY, SVGAGI. Trimming cost V 2 bases and J 9 bases, with 14 bases left between them.

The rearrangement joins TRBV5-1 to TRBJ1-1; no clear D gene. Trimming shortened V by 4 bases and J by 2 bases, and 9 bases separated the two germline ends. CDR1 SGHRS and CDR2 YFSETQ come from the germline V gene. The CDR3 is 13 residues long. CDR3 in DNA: TGCGCCAGCAGCCGTGCGGATAACACTGAAGCTTTCTTT. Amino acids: CASSRADNTEAFF.

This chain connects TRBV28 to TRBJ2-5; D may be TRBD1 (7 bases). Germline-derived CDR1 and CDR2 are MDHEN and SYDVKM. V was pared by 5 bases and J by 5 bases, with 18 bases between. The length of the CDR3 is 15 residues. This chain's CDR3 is CASSPPRAGGETQYF. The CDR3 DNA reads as TGTGCCAGCAGTCCTCCGAGGGCAGGGGGGGAGACCCAGTACTTC.

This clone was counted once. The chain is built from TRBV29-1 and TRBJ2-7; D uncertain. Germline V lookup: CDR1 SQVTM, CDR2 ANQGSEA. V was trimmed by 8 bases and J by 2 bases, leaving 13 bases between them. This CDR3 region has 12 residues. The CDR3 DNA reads TGCAGCCACGTTCCCACCCCCTACGAGCAGTACGTC. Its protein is CSHVPTPYEQYV.

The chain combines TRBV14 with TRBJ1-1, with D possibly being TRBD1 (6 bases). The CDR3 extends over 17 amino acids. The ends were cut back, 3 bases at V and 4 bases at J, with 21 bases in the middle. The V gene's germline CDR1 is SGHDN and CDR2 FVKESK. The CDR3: CASSQTAGGRLGTEAFF. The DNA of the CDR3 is TGTGCCAGCAGCCAGACCGCCGGGGGGCGTCTTGGCACTGAAGCTTTCTTT.

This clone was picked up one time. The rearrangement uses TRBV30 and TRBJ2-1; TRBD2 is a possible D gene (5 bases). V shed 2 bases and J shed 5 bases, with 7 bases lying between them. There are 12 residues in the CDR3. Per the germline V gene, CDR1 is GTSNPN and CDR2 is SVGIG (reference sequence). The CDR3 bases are TGTGCCTGGAGTCCGAGGGACAATGAGCAGTTCTTC. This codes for CAWSPRDNEQFF. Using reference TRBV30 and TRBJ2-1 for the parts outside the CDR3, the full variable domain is SQTIHQWPATLVQPVGSPLSLECTVEGTSNPNLYWYRQAAGRGLQLLFYSVGIGQISSEVPQNLSASRPQDRQFILSSKKLLLSDSGFYLCAWSPRDNEQFFGPGTRLTVL.

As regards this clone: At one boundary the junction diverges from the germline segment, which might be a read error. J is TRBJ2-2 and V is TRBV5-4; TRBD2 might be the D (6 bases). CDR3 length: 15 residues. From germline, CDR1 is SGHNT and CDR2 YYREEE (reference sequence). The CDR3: CTSSPGGLQTGELFF. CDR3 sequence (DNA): TGTACCAGCAGCCCTGGGGGACTCCAAACCGGGGAGCTGTTTTTT.

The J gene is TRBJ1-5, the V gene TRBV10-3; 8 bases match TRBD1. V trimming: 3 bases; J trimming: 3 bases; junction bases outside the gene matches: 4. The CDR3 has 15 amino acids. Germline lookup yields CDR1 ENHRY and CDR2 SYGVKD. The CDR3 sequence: CAISDRDRLNQPQHF. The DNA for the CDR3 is TGTGCCATCAGTGATCGGGACAGGCTCAATCAGCCCCAGCATTTT.

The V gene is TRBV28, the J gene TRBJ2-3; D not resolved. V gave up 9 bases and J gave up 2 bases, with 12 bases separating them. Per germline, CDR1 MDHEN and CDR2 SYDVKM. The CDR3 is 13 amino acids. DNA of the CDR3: TGTGCCAGTACTCCGGCAGCCACAGATACGCAGTATTTT. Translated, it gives CASTPAATDTQYF.

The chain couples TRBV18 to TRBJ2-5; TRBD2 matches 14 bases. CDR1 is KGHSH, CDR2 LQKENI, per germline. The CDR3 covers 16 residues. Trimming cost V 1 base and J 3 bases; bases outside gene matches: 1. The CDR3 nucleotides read TGTGCCAGCTCACCACGGGGACTAGCGGGAGAAGAGACCCAGTACTTC. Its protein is CASSPRGLAGEETQYF.